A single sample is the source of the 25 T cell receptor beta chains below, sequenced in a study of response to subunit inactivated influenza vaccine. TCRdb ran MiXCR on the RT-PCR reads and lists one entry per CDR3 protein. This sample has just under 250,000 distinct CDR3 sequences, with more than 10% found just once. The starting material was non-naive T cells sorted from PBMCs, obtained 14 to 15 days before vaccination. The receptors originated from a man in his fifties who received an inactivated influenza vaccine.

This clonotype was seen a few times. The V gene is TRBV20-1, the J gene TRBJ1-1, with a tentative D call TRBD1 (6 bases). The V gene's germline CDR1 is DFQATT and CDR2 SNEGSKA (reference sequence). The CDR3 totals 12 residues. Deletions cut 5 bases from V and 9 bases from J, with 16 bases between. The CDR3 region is CSAQGQLGKAFF. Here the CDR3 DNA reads TGCAGTGCTCAGGGACAATTAGGTAAAGCTTTCTTT.

CDR3 DNA: TGCGCCAGCAGCCGGGACATTGGGAATTCACCCCTCCACTTT. Encoded protein: CASSRDIGNSPLHF. The V gene is TRBV5-1, the J gene TRBJ1-6, with D perhaps matching TRBD1 (6 bases). The V end lost 4 bases, the J end lost 7 bases, and 12 bases lay between the germline ends. Germline V gene lookup returns CDR1 SGHRS and CDR2 YFSETQ. CDR3 length: 14 amino acids.

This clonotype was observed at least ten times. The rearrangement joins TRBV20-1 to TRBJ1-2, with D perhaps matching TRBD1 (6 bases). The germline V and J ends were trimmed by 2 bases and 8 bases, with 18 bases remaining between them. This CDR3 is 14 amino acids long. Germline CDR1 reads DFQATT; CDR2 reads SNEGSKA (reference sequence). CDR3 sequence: CSARSGLQGRGYTF. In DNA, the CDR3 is TGCAGTGCTAGATCGGGTCTACAGGGTCGGGGCTACACCTTC.

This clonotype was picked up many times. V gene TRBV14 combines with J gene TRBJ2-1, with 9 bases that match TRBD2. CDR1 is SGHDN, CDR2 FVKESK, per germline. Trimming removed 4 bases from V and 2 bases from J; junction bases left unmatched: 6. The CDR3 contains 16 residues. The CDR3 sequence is CASSRMTSGTYNEQFF. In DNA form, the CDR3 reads TGTGCCAGCAGCCGGATGACTAGCGGAACCTACAATGAGCAGTTCTTC.

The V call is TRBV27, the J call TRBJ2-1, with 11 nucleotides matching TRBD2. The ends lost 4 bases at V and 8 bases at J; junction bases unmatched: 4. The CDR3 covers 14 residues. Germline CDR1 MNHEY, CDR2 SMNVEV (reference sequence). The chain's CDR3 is CASSSSTSGDEQFF. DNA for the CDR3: TGTGCCAGCAGTTCCTCGACTAGCGGGGATGAGCAGTTCTTC.

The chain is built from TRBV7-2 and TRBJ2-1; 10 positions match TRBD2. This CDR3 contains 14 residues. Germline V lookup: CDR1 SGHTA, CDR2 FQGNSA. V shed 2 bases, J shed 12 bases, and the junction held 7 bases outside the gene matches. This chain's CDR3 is CASSLSLAGAGQFF. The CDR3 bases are TGTGCCAGCAGCTTATCCCTAGCGGGAGCTGGGCAGTTCTTC.

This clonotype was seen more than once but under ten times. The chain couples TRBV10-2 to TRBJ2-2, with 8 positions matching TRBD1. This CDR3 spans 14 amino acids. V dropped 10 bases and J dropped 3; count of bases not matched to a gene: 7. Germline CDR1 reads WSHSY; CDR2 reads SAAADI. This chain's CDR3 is CATTTGADTGELFF. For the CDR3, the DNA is TGCGCCACCACGACAGGGGCGGACACCGGGGAGCTGTTTTTT.

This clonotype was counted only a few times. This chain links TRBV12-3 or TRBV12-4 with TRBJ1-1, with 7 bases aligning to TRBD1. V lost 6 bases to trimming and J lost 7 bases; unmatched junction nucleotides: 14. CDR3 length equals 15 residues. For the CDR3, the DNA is TGTGCCAGCAGCCTCTCGACAGGGATCGGGGGTGAAGCTTTCTTT. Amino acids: CASSLSTGIGGEAFF.

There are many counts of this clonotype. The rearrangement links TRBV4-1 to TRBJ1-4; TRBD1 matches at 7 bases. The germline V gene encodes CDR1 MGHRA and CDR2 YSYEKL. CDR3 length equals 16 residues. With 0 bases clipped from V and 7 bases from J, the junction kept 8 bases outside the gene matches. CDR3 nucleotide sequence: TGCGCCAGCAGCCAAGAGAGTACAGGGGTAGGTGAAAAACTGTTTTTT. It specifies CASSQESTGVGEKLFF.

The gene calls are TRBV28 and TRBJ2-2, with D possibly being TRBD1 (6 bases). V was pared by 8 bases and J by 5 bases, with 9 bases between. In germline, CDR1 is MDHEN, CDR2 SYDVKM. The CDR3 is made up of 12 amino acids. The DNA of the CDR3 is TGTGCCAGCCTCAGGGGAACCGGGGAGCTGTTTTTT. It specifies CASLRGTGELFF.

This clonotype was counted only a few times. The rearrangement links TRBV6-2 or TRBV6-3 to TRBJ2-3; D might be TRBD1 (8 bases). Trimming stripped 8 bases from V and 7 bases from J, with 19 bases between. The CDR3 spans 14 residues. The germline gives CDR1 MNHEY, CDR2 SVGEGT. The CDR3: CASEGGTGSNTQYF. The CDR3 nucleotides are TGTGCCAGCGAGGGAGGGACAGGTAGCAATACGCAGTATTTT.

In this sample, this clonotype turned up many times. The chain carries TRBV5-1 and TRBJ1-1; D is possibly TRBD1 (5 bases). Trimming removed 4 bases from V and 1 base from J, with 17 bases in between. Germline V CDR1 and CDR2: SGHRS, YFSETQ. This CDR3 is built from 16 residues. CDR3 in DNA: TGCGCCAGCAGCCTCGGACAAAGGACACCGAACACTGAAGCTTTCTTT. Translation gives CASSLGQRTPNTEAFF.

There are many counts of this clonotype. This CDR3 reads CASSVDGDTQYF. CDR3 nucleotide sequence: TGTGCCAGCAGCGTAGATGGAGATACGCAGTATTTT. This chain uses TRBV9 with TRBJ2-3; D ambiguous. The CDR3 loop spans 12 amino acids. Per the germline V gene, CDR1 is SGDLS and CDR2 is YYNGEE. The germline V and J ends were trimmed by 0 bases and 5 bases, with 4 bases remaining between them.

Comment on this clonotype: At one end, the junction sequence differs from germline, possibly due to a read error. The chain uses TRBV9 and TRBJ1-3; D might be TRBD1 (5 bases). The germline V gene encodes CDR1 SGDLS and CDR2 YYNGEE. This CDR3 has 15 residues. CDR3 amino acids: CSSSSRQSPGNTIYF. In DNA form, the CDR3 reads TGTTCCAGCAGCTCCCGACAGTCCCCTGGAAACACCATATATTTT.

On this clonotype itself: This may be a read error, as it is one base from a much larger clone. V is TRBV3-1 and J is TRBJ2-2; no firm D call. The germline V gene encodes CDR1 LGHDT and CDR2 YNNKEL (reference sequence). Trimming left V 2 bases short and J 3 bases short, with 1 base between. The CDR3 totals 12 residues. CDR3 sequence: CASSQHTGELFF. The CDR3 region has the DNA TGTGCCAGCAGCCAACACACCGGGGAGCTGTTTTTT.

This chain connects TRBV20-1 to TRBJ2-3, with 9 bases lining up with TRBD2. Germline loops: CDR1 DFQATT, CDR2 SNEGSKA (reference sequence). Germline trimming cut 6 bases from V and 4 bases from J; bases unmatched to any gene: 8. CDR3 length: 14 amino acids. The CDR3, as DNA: TGCAGTGCACTCGGGAGCGGGAGGCCAGATACGCAGTATTTT. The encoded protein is CSALGSGRPDTQYF.

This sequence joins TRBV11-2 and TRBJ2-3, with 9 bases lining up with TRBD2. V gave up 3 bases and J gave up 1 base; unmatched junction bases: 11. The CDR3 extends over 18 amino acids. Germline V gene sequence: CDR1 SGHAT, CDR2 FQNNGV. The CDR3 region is CASSFSVTSGGRTDTQYF. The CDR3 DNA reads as TGTGCCAGCAGCTTTTCCGTAACAAGCGGGGGGCGCACAGATACGCAGTATTTT.

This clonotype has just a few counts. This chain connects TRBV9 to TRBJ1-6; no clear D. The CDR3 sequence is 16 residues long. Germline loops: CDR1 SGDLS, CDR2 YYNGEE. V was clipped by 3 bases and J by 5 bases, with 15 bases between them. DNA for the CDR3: TGTGCCAGCAGCGGGGGATCAGGAGTTGATAATTCACCCCTCCACTTT. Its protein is CASSGGSGVDNSPLHF.

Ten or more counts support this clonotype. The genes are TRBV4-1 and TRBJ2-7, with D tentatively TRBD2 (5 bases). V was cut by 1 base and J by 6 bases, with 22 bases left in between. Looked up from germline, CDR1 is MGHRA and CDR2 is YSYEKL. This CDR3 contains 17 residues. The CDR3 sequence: CASSQVILLRMGSEQYF. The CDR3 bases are TGCGCCAGCAGCCAAGTCATCCTCCTCCGTATGGGGAGCGAGCAGTACTTC.

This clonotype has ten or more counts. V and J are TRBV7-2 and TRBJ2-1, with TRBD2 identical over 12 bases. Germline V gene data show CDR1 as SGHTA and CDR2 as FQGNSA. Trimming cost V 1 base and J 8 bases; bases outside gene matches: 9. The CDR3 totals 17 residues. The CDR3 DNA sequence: TGTGCCAGCAGCTTAGGGCTAGCGGGAGGGAGGGGCGATGAGCAGTTCTTC. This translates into CASSLGLAGGRGDEQFF. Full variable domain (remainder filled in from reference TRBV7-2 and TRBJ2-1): GAGVSQSPSNKVTEKGKDVELRCDPISGHTALYWYRQSLGQGLEFLIYFQGNSAPDKSGLPSDRFSAERTGGSVSTLTIQRTQQEDSAVYLCASSLGLAGGRGDEQFFGPGTRLTVL.

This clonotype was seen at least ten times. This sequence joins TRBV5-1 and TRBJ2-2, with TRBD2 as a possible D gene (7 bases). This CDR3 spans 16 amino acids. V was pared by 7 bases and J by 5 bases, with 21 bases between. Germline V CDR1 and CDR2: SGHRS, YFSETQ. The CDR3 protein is CASLPGGGGRTGELFF. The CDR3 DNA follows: TGCGCCAGCTTGCCGGGAGGCGGGGGCAGAACCGGGGAGCTGTTTTTT.

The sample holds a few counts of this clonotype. DNA for the CDR3: TGTGCCAGCAGTTACAGAGTCCCGGGACAGGGAGGATACACCTTC. Residues: CASSYRVPGQGGYTF. The chain uses TRBV6-5 and TRBJ1-2; 9 positions agree with TRBD1. The trim removed 2 bases at V and 11 bases at J, leaving 12 bases unmatched. The CDR3 has 15 amino acids. CDR1 and CDR2 (germline): MNHEY, SVGAGI.

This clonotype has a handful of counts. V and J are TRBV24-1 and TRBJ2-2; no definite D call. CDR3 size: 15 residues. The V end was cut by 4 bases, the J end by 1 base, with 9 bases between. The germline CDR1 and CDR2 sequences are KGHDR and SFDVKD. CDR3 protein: CATSDLTKNTGELFF. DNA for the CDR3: TGTGCCACCAGTGACCTTACAAAGAACACCGGGGAGCTGTTTTTT.

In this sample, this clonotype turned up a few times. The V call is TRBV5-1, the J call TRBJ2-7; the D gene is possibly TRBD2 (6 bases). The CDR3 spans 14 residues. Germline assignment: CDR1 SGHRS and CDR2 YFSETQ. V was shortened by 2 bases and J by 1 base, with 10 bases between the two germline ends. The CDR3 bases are TGCGCCAGCAGCTTCGACGGGACTTCCTACGAGCAGTACTTC. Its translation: CASSFDGTSYEQYF.

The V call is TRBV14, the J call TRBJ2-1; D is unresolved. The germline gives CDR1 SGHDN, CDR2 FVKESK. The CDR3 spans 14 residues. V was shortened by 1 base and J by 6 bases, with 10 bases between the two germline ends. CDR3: CASSQAGRFNEQFF. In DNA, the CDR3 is TGTGCCAGCAGCCAAGCCGGTCGCTTCAATGAGCAGTTCTTC.